What follows describes a single T cell receptor (beta chain). Nothing much larger sits one base from this clone, and base qualities are not available. These data originate in a study of T cells in tuberculosis (dated by TCRdb to the late 2010s). For the study in its entirety: In the study, CD1B tetramers and high-throughput TCR immunosequencing were combined to characterize T cells specific for the mycobacterial lipid antigen glucose monomycolate (GMM).

PBMC were thawed, rested overnight, stained with a GMM-loaded CD1B tetramer, a Live/Dead dye and anti-CD3, and then sorted on a FACS Aria II. C32 glucose monomycolate purified from Rhodococcus equi was loaded onto CD1B tetramers. Before cryopreservation, the PBMC used for tetramer sorting had been depleted of CD14-expressing monocytes for a separate study. About 100,000 tetramer-negative cells were sorted from each donor and analyzed alongside the tetramer-positive cells. GMM-loaded CD1B tetramers were used to sort antigen-specific T cells from several healthy South African adults. Because TCR-alpha and TCR-beta chains were sequenced unpaired, no chain pairing information was available. TCR libraries were generated with the immunoSEQ multiplex PCR assay, using TCR-beta and/or TCR-alpha/delta assays for each sample. The Illumina high-throughput platform was used to sequence the amplified TCR libraries. Processing in the source paper ran as follows. Clustering and dimensionality reduction relied on pairwise TCRdist distances among GMM-specific receptors from T cells that were either sorted ex vivo or expanded in vitro. Sequence motifs defined by gene usage and CDR3 content were tested for enrichment in tetramer-positive versus tetramer-negative populations. Entries here come from immuneACCESS through TCRdb and include only in-frame sequences with V and J called. Some clones fail to appear in such tables; in the studies checked, an unresolved V gene covers under half of the shortfall, and the cause of the remainder is unknown. V and J calls and clone size are those listed in that table; D and trimming were worked out from the DNA. Within this sample are approximately 57,000 clones, with approximately 91% of them counted one time only. The ten largest clones represent roughly 22% of the sample.

The germline V gene provides CDR1 MNHEY and CDR2 SVGAGI. The CDR3, cysteine through phenylalanine, is 13 amino acids long. Just CDR3 DNA is preserved here, 39 bases in frame from base 1. Relative to germline, V is 4 bases shorter and J is 2 bases shorter, with 6 bases between their ends. The full study reports these points: T cells that bind the CD1B-GMM tetramer with low affinity may have been missed by the stringent sort gate.

The rearrangement combines TRBV6-5 with TRBJ1-3; the D segment could be TRBD1, given 5 matching bases. The sample taken for sequencing was CD1b-GMM tetramer-negative cells sorted from PBMCs. The intended sense of this specimen's cell subset or site label: T cells not binding CD1B-GMM tetramer, sorted from same donor. This clonotype was obtained from an adult woman with latent tuberculosis. The DNA sequence is given as TGTGCCAGCAGTTCGACAGCTGGAAACACCATATATTTT. It is translated as CASSSTAGNTIYF.